This entry lists 23 T cell receptor beta chains sequenced from one sample in a study of radiotherapy plus CTLA-4 blockade in lung cancer. The protocol was immunoSEQ multiplex PCR, while the TCRdb copy is restricted to in-frame clones and leaves out a portion. Of about 90,000 clones in the sample, about 85% were seen once. Sample: peripheral blood, taken from a patient treated with radiotherapy plus ipilimumab. The receptor set was obtained from a human donor with non-small cell lung cancer that progressed on radiotherapy plus ipilimumab.

This clone was seen a few times. The rearrangement links TRBV4-1 to TRBJ2-7; no reliable D call. The CDR3 runs 11 residues. V lost 0 bases to trimming and J lost 5 bases, with 2 bases between them. Germline CDR1 is MGHRA and CDR2 is YSYEKL. The CDR3 DNA is TGCGCCAGCAGCCAAGACGACGAGCAGTACTTC. Its translation: CASSQDDEQYF.

The chain couples TRBV18 to TRBJ1-4; 7 nucleotides line up with TRBD1. The germline CDR1 and CDR2 sequences are KGHSH and LQKENI. The CDR3 runs to 15 residues. Trimming at V came to 6 bases and at J to 4 bases, leaving 8 bases not matched to a gene. Here the CDR3 DNA reads TGTGCCAGCTCGTACCCTGACAGGGATAATGAAAAACTGTTTTTT. It yields the protein CASSYPDRDNEKLFF.

The rearrangement links TRBV7-8 to TRBJ1-5; D is uncertain. Germline V gene sequence: CDR1 SGHVS, CDR2 FQNEAQ. The germline V and J ends were trimmed by 0 bases and 4 bases, with 7 bases remaining between them. The CDR3 is 14 amino acids. CDR3 sequence: CASSLADGNQPQHF. The CDR3 nucleotides are TGTGCCAGCAGCTTAGCGGACGGTAATCAGCCCCAGCATTTT.

This clone was picked up one time. This chain connects TRBV29-1 to TRBJ1-4; possible D gene TRBD1, 6 bases. The V end was cut by 7 bases, the J end by 8 bases, with 14 bases between. CDR1 and CDR2 (germline): SQVTM, ANQGSEA. This CDR3 region has 12 residues. The CDR3 loop reads CSATGSEEKLFF. The DNA of the CDR3 is TGCAGCGCGACAGGTAGCGAGGAAAAACTGTTTTTT.

The V gene is TRBV4-2, the J gene TRBJ1-6; D not resolved. Germline loops: CDR1 LGHNA, CDR2 YNFKEQ. The CDR3 has 12 residues. V was clipped by 3 bases and J by 7 bases, with 4 bases between them. CDR3 bases: TGTGCCAGCAGCCAGGCCAATTCACCCCTCCACTTT. It codes for CASSQANSPLHF.

This chain joins TRBV15 and TRBJ1-2; D is undetermined. The CDR3 is 11 amino acids. With 6 bases removed from V and 8 bases from J, the gap between germline ends came to 10 bases. The germline gives CDR1 LNHNV, CDR2 YYDKDF (reference sequence). CDR3 loop: CATSWMGGYTF. The CDR3 DNA is TGTGCCACCAGTTGGATGGGGGGCTACACCTTC.

The V and J genes are TRBV7-8 and TRBJ1-1; no firm D call. Germline-derived CDR1 and CDR2 are SGHVS and FQNEAQ. This CDR3 is built from 14 residues. Trimming pared 0 bases from V and 0 bases from J, leaving 5 bases between. The CDR3 spells CASSLAGMNTEAFF. Here the CDR3 DNA reads TGTGCCAGCAGCTTAGCAGGGATGAACACTGAAGCTTTCTTT.

The rearrangement uses TRBV7-9 and TRBJ2-7; 9 positions match TRBD2. Germline V CDR1 and CDR2: SEHNR, FQNEAQ (reference sequence). The CDR3 spans 13 residues. The V gene end was trimmed by 5 bases and the J gene end by 6 bases; junction bases not matched to a gene: 5. The CDR3 loop reads CASSLGLAREQYF. The CDR3 DNA sequence: TGTGCCAGCAGCCTTGGACTAGCGCGCGAGCAGTACTTC.

The genes are TRBV7-9 and TRBJ2-5; 8 positions agree with TRBD1. Trimming took 0 bases from V and 4 from J; bases not matched to a gene: 7. The CDR3 covers 16 residues. In germline, CDR1 is SEHNR, CDR2 FQNEAQ (reference sequence). CDR3 amino acids: CASSLARQGAGETQYF. The CDR3 DNA sequence: TGTGCCAGCAGCTTAGCGAGGCAGGGGGCGGGAGAGACCCAGTACTTC.

This chain uses TRBV6-1 with TRBJ1-4; D gene ambiguous. This CDR3 has 12 amino acids. Germline V lookup: CDR1 MNHNS, CDR2 SASEGT. Trimming took off 3 bases at V and 7 bases at J, with 6 bases between the two ends. The CDR3 coding sequence is TGTGCCAGCAGTGACCGCGCTGAAAAACTGTTTTTT. Translation gives CASSDRAEKLFF.

The V gene is TRBV5-4, the J gene TRBJ2-4; 7 bases align to TRBD1. Germline-derived CDR1 and CDR2 are SGHNT and YYREEE (reference sequence). V shed 4 bases, J shed 2 bases, and the junction held 12 bases outside the gene matches. The CDR3 loop spans 17 amino acids. CDR3 in DNA: TGTGCCAGCAGCCCTACCTCGACAGGGAGAACCAAAAACATTCAGTACTTC. This encodes CASSPTSTGRTKNIQYF.

The V and J genes are TRBV11-1 and TRBJ2-3; D is undetermined. Germline V CDR1 and CDR2: SGHAT, FQDESV (reference sequence). CDR3 length: 12 amino acids. V lost 2 bases and J 5 bases, leaving 5 bases between the germline ends. The CDR3 bases are TGTGCCAGCAGCTTAAGACTAGATACGCAGTATTTT. This gives the protein CASSLRLDTQYF.

The chain joins TRBV28 to TRBJ1-4; TRBD1 agrees at 9 bases. The CDR3 is 13 residues long. J was trimmed by 11 bases and V by 4 bases; bases with no gene match: 5. Germline lookup yields CDR1 MDHEN and CDR2 SYDVKM. The CDR3 is CASSSGQGGKLFF. CDR3 DNA sequence: TGTGCCAGCAGTTCGGGACAGGGCGGCAAACTGTTTTTT.

This chain uses TRBV19 with TRBJ1-1; D is possibly TRBD1 (6 bases). CDR1 LNHDA and CDR2 SQIVND come from the germline V gene (reference sequence). The V gene lost 4 bases and the J gene lost 8 bases, with 17 bases spanning the gap. CDR3 length equals 14 residues. CDR3 bases: TGTGCCAGTAGTAGTATCGGGGGACAAGCGGAAGCTTTCTTT. Its protein product is CASSSIGGQAEAFF.

This chain connects TRBV27 to TRBJ1-2; D ambiguous. V was shortened by 0 bases and J by 2 bases, with 10 bases between the two germline ends. CDR1 and CDR2 from the germline V gene are MNHEY and SMNVEV (reference sequence). The CDR3 consists of 15 residues. Written as DNA, the CDR3 is TGTGCCAGCAGTTTATCCCTCCTAGGGAACTATGGCTACACCTTC. The encoded protein is CASSLSLLGNYGYTF.

As for this clone: The conserved phenylalanine or tryptophan normally closing the CDR3 is absent here, so this likely arose from a read error. The chain recombines TRBV11-2 with TRBJ1-2; no clear D. The CDR3 has 13 amino acids. V lost 2 bases to trimming and J lost 8 bases, with 12 bases between them. Germline CDR1 reads SGHAT; CDR2 reads FQNNGV. This chain's CDR3 is CASSLFGGGGYTY. The CDR3 nucleotides are TGTGCCAGCAGCTTATTTGGAGGAGGGGGCTACACCTAC.

The V and J genes are TRBV18 and TRBJ2-7; 10 nucleotides match TRBD1. This CDR3 spans 14 amino acids. Trimming at V came to 3 bases and at J to 3 bases, leaving 2 bases not matched to a gene. Germline lookup yields CDR1 KGHSH and CDR2 LQKENI. CDR3 protein: CASSPGTGVYEQYF. DNA for the CDR3: TGTGCCAGCTCACCCGGGACAGGGGTCTACGAGCAGTACTTC.

This clone was seen more than once but under ten times. The rearrangement links TRBV28 to TRBJ1-4, with unresolved D. The CDR3 loop spans 13 amino acids. Germline V lookup: CDR1 MDHEN, CDR2 SYDVKM. V was clipped by 8 bases and J by 0 bases, with 7 bases between them. The CDR3 loop is CASGVATNEKLFF. CDR3 nucleotides: TGTGCCAGCGGCGTTGCAACTAATGAAAAACTGTTTTTT.

The chain carries TRBV6-5 and TRBJ1-2, with a possible D match to TRBD1 (6 bases). Per the germline V gene, CDR1 is MNHEY and CDR2 is SVGAGI. This CDR3 contains 14 residues. Between the trimmed V and J ends, which lost 5 bases and 5 bases, there was a span of 15 bases. The CDR3 here is CASSDIRGIYGYTF. The CDR3 DNA is TGTGCCAGCAGTGACATCAGGGGAATATATGGCTACACCTTC.

This clone has only a few counts. The chain couples TRBV15 to TRBJ1-2; D unclear. The germline CDR1 and CDR2 sequences are LNHNV and YYDKDF (reference sequence). The CDR3 is 15 residues long. With 0 bases removed from V and 2 bases from J, the gap between germline ends came to 10 bases. The CDR3 here is CATSRDLGGNYGYTF. CDR3 nucleotide sequence: TGTGCCACCAGCAGAGACCTCGGCGGGAACTATGGCTACACCTTC.

The chain employs TRBV7-9 and TRBJ1-2; D uncertain. Germline V gene lookup returns CDR1 SEHNR and CDR2 FQNEAQ (reference sequence). The CDR3 consists of 12 residues. Trimming pared 0 bases from V and 4 bases from J, leaving 3 bases between. The CDR3 is CASSLARYGYTF. The DNA of the CDR3 is TGTGCCAGCAGCTTAGCACGCTATGGCTACACCTTC. Complete variable domain (other parts from reference TRBV7-9 and TRBJ1-2): DTGVSQNPRHKITKRGQNVTFRCDPISEHNRLYWYRQTLGQGPEFLTYFQNEAQLEKSRLLSDRFSAERPKGSFSTLEIQRTEQGDSAMYLCASSLARYGYTFGSGTRLTVV.

The chain joins TRBV18 to TRBJ1-2; 8 nucleotides align to TRBD1. The CDR3 sequence is 13 residues long. Per germline, CDR1 KGHSH and CDR2 LQKENI. Trimming at V came to 5 bases and at J to 7 bases, leaving 6 bases not matched to a gene. CDR3 sequence reads: CASSADRGFGYTF. Written as DNA, the CDR3 is TGTGCCAGCTCAGCTGACAGGGGCTTTGGCTACACCTTC.

The chain carries TRBV4-1 and TRBJ2-7, with unresolved D. The V end lost 5 bases, the J end lost 2 bases, and 13 bases lay between the germline ends. This CDR3 region has 14 residues. Looked up from germline, CDR1 is MGHRA and CDR2 is YSYEKL. Written as DNA, the CDR3 is TGCGCCAGCAGCTCTCGGACCACAACCTACGAGCAGTACTTC. Its protein is CASSSRTTTYEQYF.